The source of this T cell receptor (beta chain) is a study of vaccination and CD4 T cells after COVID-19. Turning to the study itself: Overlapping spike peptides served as the stimulus for the cells. These peptides came from SARS-CoV-2 and from the common cold coronaviruses HCoV-NL63, HCoV-OC43 and HCoV-229E. Cultures that served as controls received a CEFX pool, an HIV-1 Nef pool, or no peptide.

Regarding the study as a whole: A nonsignificant median increase from about 22 to 38 SARS-CoV-2-reactive clonotypes was observed.

Turning to this clonotype: Antigen: not known.

The Oncomine TCR Beta short-read assay generated sequence data from the DNA of cultured CD4+ T cells. TCRdb analysed the PCR reads with MiXCR anew, one entry per CDR3 protein. This table has approximately 16,000 distinct CDR3 sequences, 53% appearing once. Treatment here: approximately 10-day PBMC culture with coronavirus spike peptide pools or control peptides (ViraFEST assay). Around 2 million PBMCs per well were cultured with 7.5 to 10 IU/ml IL-2 and about 10 ug/ml peptide pools. V lost 1 base to trimming and J lost 7 bases, with 7 bases between them. Germline CDR1 SGHVS, CDR2 FQNEAQ. The length of the CDR3 is 12 residues.

Sample: CD4+ T cells from blood, cultured in vitro, taken before SARS-CoV-2 vaccination. The chain carries TRBV7-8 and TRBJ1-1, with D unresolved. This clonotype originated in a human donor who had recovered from COVID-19. As DNA, the CDR3 is TGTGCCAGCAGCTTAGGGTCAGGTGAAGCTTTCTTT. This encodes CASSLGSGEAFF.